This T cell receptor beta chain derives from a study of naive and memory T cell subsets. Study-wide points: Over 90% of naive TCR sequences appeared only once, unlike memory subsets. TCR abundance followed a power law differing between naive and memory subsets. From naive to CM, EM and EMRA, diversity decreased and Gini increased.

The beta constant-region primer was an equimolar mix of two oligonucleotides covering TRBC1 and TRBC2. The ligated cDNA underwent four PCR rounds using SP2 and nested alpha and beta constant-region primers. Each CDR3 protein is one row after TCRdb ran MiXCR on the UMI-ligation and nested PCR reads. The table includes 120,000 to 150,000 distinct CDR3 sequences, about a sixth detected once. The length of the CDR3 is 16 residues. The germline gives CDR1 MNHEY, CDR2 SVGAGI. V was shortened by 6 bases and J by 7 bases, with 25 bases between the two germline ends. Points on this clonotype: Antigen specificity is unknown.

The source is a human donor in good health. The sample was naive CD4+ T cells from blood. The chain is built from TRBV6-5 and TRBJ2-7; D tentatively fits TRBD1 or TRBD2 (5 bases each). CDR3 bases: TGTGCCAGCAGATACACCAGCCGGGACCCGCGAGCTGAGCAGTACTTC. Translation gives CASRYTSRDPRAEQYF.